This TCR beta chain was recovered during a study of T-cell reconstitution after alpha-beta-depleted transplantation in children. This clonotype was detected many times. Losses at the gene ends were 3 bases for V and 8 bases for J; bases not matched to a gene: 3. CDR1 is MNHEY and CDR2 is SMNVEV in the germline V gene (reference sequence). The CDR3 contains 13 residues. Unique molecular identifiers featured in how the TCRbeta library was prepared. TCRdb re-called the PCR reads with MiXCR, one entry per CDR3 protein. The sample has 230,000 or so distinct CDR3 sequences; 12% are singletons. Specimen: PBMCs from the stem cell graft donor, collected from the stem cell graft. This receptor was obtained from a human donor who donated a stem cell graft to a child with acute lymphoblastic leukemia. The rearrangement uses TRBV27 and TRBJ1-2, with 10 nucleotides matching TRBD1. The CDR3: CASSFGTGDGYTF. The CDR3 region has the DNA TGTGCCAGCAGTTTCGGGACAGGGGACGGCTACACCTTC.